Below, 13 T cell receptor beta chains from the same sample are listed, as sequenced in a study of blood T cell repertoires in COVID-19. Generated by immunoSEQ multiplex PCR, the TCRdb table keeps only in-frame clones and is missing some. The sample lists 200,000 to 300,000 clones, 85% to 90% occurring once. Sequenced input: peripheral blood. These receptors all stem from a woman aged 40 to 50 with acute or convalescent COVID-19.

The V and J genes are TRBV2 and TRBJ2-5; possible D gene TRBD2, 5 bases. V shed 2 bases and J shed 4 bases, with 14 bases lying between them. There are 15 residues in the CDR3. Germline CDR1 is SNHLY and CDR2 is FYNNEI. The CDR3 nucleotides are TGTGCCAGCAGTGAACAGGACTCACTGGGAGAGACCCAGTACTTC. Translating it yields CASSEQDSLGETQYF.

V usage is TRBV5-8 and J usage is TRBJ2-1; 8 bases map to TRBD1. Germline V gene sequence: CDR1 SGHTS, CDR2 YDEGEE. V shed 5 bases and J 6 bases; nucleotides not matched to a gene: 4. This CDR3 has 13 amino acids. CDR3 bases: TGTGCCAGCAGAAGGGACAGGCCCAATGAGCAGTTCTTC. Translating it yields CASRRDRPNEQFF.

The chain is built from TRBV5-1 and TRBJ1-1; D is unresolved. The CDR3 spans 14 residues. Per germline, CDR1 SGHRS and CDR2 YFSETQ. V lost 0 bases and J 8 bases, leaving 14 bases between the germline ends. CDR3 sequence reads: CASSLANDGREAFF. DNA of the CDR3: TGCGCCAGCAGCTTGGCCAATGATGGTAGAGAAGCTTTCTTT. Full variable domain (rest looked up from reference TRBV5-1 and TRBJ1-1): KAGVTQTPRYLIKTRGQQVTLSCSPISGHRSVSWYQQTPGQGLQFLFEYFSETQRNKGNFPGRFSGRQFSNSRSEMNVSTLELGDSALYLCASSLANDGREAFFGQGTRLTVV.

This sequence joins TRBV9 and TRBJ1-2, with 8 bases identical to TRBD1. J was trimmed by 4 bases and V by 4 bases; bases with no gene match: 6. Germline-derived CDR1 and CDR2 are SGDLS and YYNGEE. This CDR3 is built from 14 residues. The CDR3 nucleotides are TGTGCCAGCAGCCCCCGGACAGGGCTCTATGGCTACACCTTC. It encodes CASSPRTGLYGYTF.

The rearrangement joins TRBV5-8 to TRBJ1-5; TRBD1 is a possible D gene (5 bases). The V end lost 2 bases, the J end lost 1 base, and 16 bases lay between the germline ends. The CDR3 contains 17 residues. Germline V lookup: CDR1 SGHTS, CDR2 YDEGEE. The CDR3, as DNA: TGTGCCAGCAGCTTATCAAGTCCGGGGGTCAGCAATCAGCCCCAGCATTTT. Translation: CASSLSSPGVSNQPQHF.

V and J are TRBV30 and TRBJ1-3; TRBD1 is a possible D gene (6 bases). Deletions cut 2 bases from V and 4 bases from J, with 12 bases between. Germline loops: CDR1 GTSNPN, CDR2 SVGIG (reference sequence). The CDR3 has 14 residues. The CDR3 DNA sequence: TGTGCCTGGAGTAGGGGGACGGAAGGAAACACCATATATTTT. Translation gives CAWSRGTEGNTIYF.

This chain connects TRBV6-5 to TRBJ1-6, with TRBD1 matching over 7 bases. CDR1 is MNHEY, CDR2 SVGAGI, per germline. This CDR3 spans 15 amino acids. J was trimmed by 7 bases and V by 6 bases; bases with no gene match: 9. The CDR3 loop is CASRLYTGVNSPLHF. DNA of the CDR3: TGTGCCAGCAGACTCTACACAGGGGTCAATTCACCCCTCCACTTT.

The V gene is TRBV5-1, the J gene TRBJ2-5; 8 bases are shared with TRBD1. The CDR3 has 14 amino acids. The V gene end was trimmed by 4 bases and the J gene end by 5 bases; junction bases not matched to a gene: 7. CDR1 is SGHRS, CDR2 YFSETQ, per germline. The CDR3 sequence: CASSTDRGSETQYF. In DNA, the CDR3 is TGCGCCAGCAGCACAGACAGGGGTAGCGAGACCCAGTACTTC.

J is TRBJ1-2 and V is TRBV29-1; 9 bases fit TRBD1. The CDR3 sequence is 14 residues long. With 4 bases clipped from V and 1 base from J, the junction kept 4 bases outside the gene matches. Looked up from germline, CDR1 is SQVTM and CDR2 is ANQGSEA. The CDR3 here is CSVVQGASNYGYTF. For the CDR3, the DNA is TGCAGCGTTGTACAGGGGGCTAGTAACTATGGCTACACCTTC.

The CDR3 DNA is TGTGCCAGGGGACAGACACTGAACACTGAAGCTTTCTTT. This codes for CARGQTLNTEAFF. The genes are TRBV2 and TRBJ1-1, with 7 bases identical to TRBD1. Trimming cost V 9 bases and J 0 bases; bases outside gene matches: 4. This CDR3 is 13 amino acids long. Germline loops: CDR1 SNHLY, CDR2 FYNNEI. The full variable domain, in which reference TRBV2 and TRBJ1-1 provide the parts outside the CDR3, is EPEVTQTPSHQVTQMGQEVILRCVPISNHLYFYWYRQILGQKVEFLVSFYNNEISEKSEIFDDQFSVERPDGSNFTLKIRSTKLEDSAMYFCARGQTLNTEAFFGQGTRLTVV.

V gene TRBV18 combines with J gene TRBJ2-3; D remains ambiguous. The CDR3 spans 15 residues. The germline V gene has CDR1 KGHSH and CDR2 LQKENI. V dropped 6 bases and J dropped 0 bases, with 13 bases sitting between them. CDR3 residues: CASSLRITSTDTQYF. CDR3 DNA sequence: TGTGCCAGCTCTCTCAGGATTACTAGCACAGATACGCAGTATTTT.

The chain carries TRBV18 and TRBJ1-2, with D uncertain. Germline assignment: CDR1 KGHSH and CDR2 LQKENI. This CDR3 comprises 13 residues. The V end lost 0 bases, the J end lost 8 bases, and 10 bases lay between the germline ends. The DNA of the CDR3 is TGTGCCAGCTCACCACCGGAAGGGAGAGGCTACACCTTC. It yields the protein CASSPPEGRGYTF.

The chain uses TRBV6-1 and TRBJ1-6; D is undetermined. The germline V gene has CDR1 MNHNS and CDR2 SASEGT. CDR3 length equals 15 residues. The ends were cut back, 3 bases at V and 2 bases at J, with 8 bases in the middle. Here the CDR3 reads CASSDGGTYNSPLHF. CDR3 DNA sequence: TGTGCCAGCAGTGATGGCGGTACCTATAATTCACCCCTCCACTTT.